Each of the 17 T cell receptor beta chains below was sequenced from the same sample in a study of blood T cell repertoires in COVID-19. Sequencing used immunoSEQ multiplex PCR; TCRdb keeps in-frame clones, though not all of them. The sample has about 99,000 clones, just over 85% seen once; the top ten hold 10% to 15%. Sample: peripheral blood. The receptors originated from a woman aged 60-75 years in a cohort sampled during active or convalescent COVID-19.

The chain employs TRBV29-1 and TRBJ2-5; possible D gene TRBD1, 5 bases. CDR1 is SQVTM, CDR2 ANQGSEA, per germline. Trimming shortened V by 4 bases and J by 2 bases, and 11 bases separated the two germline ends. CDR3 size: 13 residues. The CDR3 is CSVVPRAQETQYF. The DNA of the CDR3 is TGCAGCGTTGTGCCCAGGGCTCAAGAGACCCAGTACTTC.

The CDR3 region has the DNA TGTGCCTGGATCGCGGGGTCCGCCGAAGTTATGGGGCAGTACTTC. Its protein is CAWIAGSAEVMGQYF. V usage is TRBV30 and J usage is TRBJ2-7; tentative D call: TRBD2 (6 bases). The CDR3 contains 15 residues. V lost 4 bases to trimming and J lost 9 bases, with 25 bases between them. The germline gives CDR1 GTSNPN, CDR2 SVGIG (reference sequence).

The V gene is TRBV7-9, the J gene TRBJ1-4; D remains ambiguous. Germline CDR1 reads SEHNR; CDR2 reads FQNEAQ (reference sequence). The V and J ends lost 1 base and 8 bases respectively, with 14 bases between them. The CDR3 sequence is 15 residues long. CDR3 bases: TGTGCCAGCAGCTTAGGGGCAGGCCCTTTGGAAAAACTGTTTTTT. It translates to CASSLGAGPLEKLFF.

V is TRBV6-5 and J is TRBJ1-1; D gene unclear. With 0 bases removed from V and 1 base from J, the gap between germline ends came to 6 bases. This CDR3 is 14 amino acids long. Germline-derived CDR1 and CDR2 are MNHEY and SVGAGI. The CDR3 nucleotides are TGTGCCAGCAGTTACTCGACGGGGAACACTGAAGCTTTCTTT. Amino acid sequence: CASSYSTGNTEAFF.

The CDR3 nucleotides read TGTGCCAGTAGTCCCGACAGGGGGCAAGGGGAGCAGTACTTC. It codes for CASSPDRGQGEQYF. The rearrangement links TRBV19 to TRBJ2-7; 10 nucleotides match TRBD1. Germline assignment: CDR1 LNHDA and CDR2 SQIVND (reference sequence). This CDR3 is built from 14 residues. J lost 7 bases, V lost 5 bases, and 8 bases had no gene match.

This clone was seen a few times. The chain's CDR3 is CASSFGGHSGNTIYF. CDR3 sequence (DNA): TGCGCCAGCAGCTTCGGGGGGCACTCTGGAAACACCATATATTTT. The chain is built from TRBV5-1 and TRBJ1-3; D possibly corresponds to TRBD1 (6 bases). The CDR3 is 15 amino acids. Germline V CDR1 and CDR2: SGHRS, YFSETQ. The V end lost 2 bases, the J end lost 0 bases, and 9 bases lay between the germline ends.

The V gene is TRBV5-1, the J gene TRBJ2-2, with D hard to call. This CDR3 region has 17 residues. CDR1 is SGHRS and CDR2 is YFSETQ in the germline V gene. Deletions cut 2 bases from V and 0 bases from J, with 14 bases between. The CDR3 protein is CASSLKAVAANTGELFF. The CDR3 coding sequence is TGCGCCAGCAGCTTAAAGGCGGTGGCAGCGAACACCGGGGAGCTGTTTTTT.

J is TRBJ2-7 and V is TRBV11-2, with 9 bases fitting TRBD1. The J segment lost 7 bases and the V segment lost 1 base, leaving 14 bases of the junction unmatched. This CDR3 is built from 17 residues. Germline assignment: CDR1 SGHAT and CDR2 FQNNGV. The DNA for the CDR3 is TGTGCCAGCAGCTTAGTTCGGGGGACAGGGACCTCCGGGGAGCAGTACTTC. Translated: CASSLVRGTGTSGEQYF.

V and J are TRBV6-5 and TRBJ1-2; perhaps TRBD1 as D (6 bases). V was cut by 0 bases and J by 7 bases, with 9 bases left in between. The CDR3 consists of 13 residues. Germline CDR1 reads MNHEY; CDR2 reads SVGAGI. CDR3 in amino acids: CASSYSSGVGYTF. In DNA, the CDR3 is TGTGCCAGCAGTTACTCGTCAGGGGTTGGCTACACCTTC.

The chain combines TRBV10-3 with TRBJ2-2; possible D gene TRBD1, 6 bases. The length of the CDR3 is 16 residues. V lost 2 bases and J lost 0, with 10 bases in between. The germline CDR1 and CDR2 sequences are ENHRY and SYGVKD. The CDR3: CAISERGSTNTGELFF. CDR3 nucleotides: TGTGCCATCAGTGAGAGGGGGTCAACGAACACCGGGGAGCTGTTTTTT.

This rearrangement joins TRBV15 to TRBJ2-5; D gene uncertain. CDR1 and CDR2 from the germline V gene are LNHNV and YYDKDF (reference sequence). V was cut by 1 base and J by 5 bases, with 8 bases left in between. There are 13 residues in the CDR3. The CDR3 nucleotides read TGTGCCACCAGCAGAGCCCAGGCGGAGACCCAGTACTTC. Protein sequence: CATSRAQAETQYF.

The rearrangement joins TRBV11-2 to TRBJ2-5; 12 bases match TRBD2. The V gene end was trimmed by 0 bases and the J gene end by 4 bases; junction bases not matched to a gene: 0. The CDR3 consists of 15 residues. Germline V gene sequence: CDR1 SGHAT, CDR2 FQNNGV. In DNA form, the CDR3 reads TGTGCCAGCAGCTTAGAGGGACTAGCGGGAGAGACCCAGTACTTC. This sequence encodes CASSLEGLAGETQYF. Combining the CDR3 with reference TRBV11-2 and TRBJ2-5 gives the whole variable domain EAGVAQSPRYKIIEKRQSVAFWCNPISGHATLYWYQQILGQGPKLLIQFQNNGVVDDSQLPKDRFSAERLKGVDSTLKIQPAKLEDSAVYLCASSLEGLAGETQYFGPGTRLLVL.

V usage is TRBV28 and J usage is TRBJ2-1, with TRBD2 matching over 9 bases. Germline trimming cut 5 bases from V and 8 bases from J; bases unmatched to any gene: 10. This CDR3 comprises 15 residues. Germline loops: CDR1 MDHEN, CDR2 SYDVKM. CDR3 sequence reads: CASSGAAGGSYEQFF. CDR3 sequence (DNA): TGTGCCAGCAGTGGCGCAGCGGGAGGATCCTATGAGCAGTTCTTC.

The chain links TRBV6-6 to TRBJ2-3; D unresolved. The CDR3 loop spans 12 amino acids. Trimming stripped 6 bases from V and 2 bases from J, with 6 bases between. Germline CDR1 MNHNY, CDR2 SVGAGI (reference sequence). The CDR3 bases are TGTGCCAGCAGGAGGATCACAGATACGCAGTATTTT. Its translation: CASRRITDTQYF.

The genes are TRBV5-4 and TRBJ1-1; D call uncertain. The CDR3 is 14 residues long. V lost 3 bases, J lost 3 bases, and 12 bases lay in between. The germline V gene has CDR1 SGHNT and CDR2 YYREEE (reference sequence). Here the CDR3 reads CASSSKNTDTEAFF. The DNA of the CDR3 is TGTGCCAGCAGCTCTAAAAACACAGACACTGAAGCTTTCTTT.

The V and J genes are TRBV6-5 and TRBJ2-5; D uncertain. The ends were cut back, 6 bases at V and 2 bases at J, with 4 bases in the middle. The germline V gene has CDR1 MNHEY and CDR2 SVGAGI. There are 11 residues in the CDR3. CDR3: CASSQQETQYF. CDR3 DNA sequence: TGTGCCAGCAGCCAACAAGAGACCCAGTACTTC.

This chain joins TRBV6-4 and TRBJ2-7; TRBD2 matches at 8 bases. Germline CDR1 reads MRHNA; CDR2 reads SNTAGT. CDR3 length equals 17 residues. The ends lost 0 bases at V and 5 bases at J; junction bases unmatched: 12. The CDR3 protein is CASSDSECREGIDEQYF. DNA for the CDR3: TGTGCCAGCAGTGACTCGGAGTGTCGGGAGGGGATCGACGAGCAGTACTTC.